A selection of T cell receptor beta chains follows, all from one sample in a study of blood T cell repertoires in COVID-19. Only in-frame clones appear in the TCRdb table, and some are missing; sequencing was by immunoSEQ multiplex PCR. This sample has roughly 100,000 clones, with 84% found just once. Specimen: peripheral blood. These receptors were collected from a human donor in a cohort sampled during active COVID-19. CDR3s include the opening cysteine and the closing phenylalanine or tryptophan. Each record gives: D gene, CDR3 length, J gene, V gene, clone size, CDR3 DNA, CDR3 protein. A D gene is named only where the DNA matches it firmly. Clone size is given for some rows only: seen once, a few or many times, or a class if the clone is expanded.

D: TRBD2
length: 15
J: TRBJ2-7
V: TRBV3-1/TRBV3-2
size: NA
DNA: TGTGCCAGCAGCAATCGGCGGGGGGGCCCCTACGAGCAGTACTTC
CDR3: CASSNRRGGPYEQYF

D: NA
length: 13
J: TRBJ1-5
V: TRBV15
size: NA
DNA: TGTGCCACCAGCAGAGATTACAATCAGCCCCAGCATTTT
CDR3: CATSRDYNQPQHF

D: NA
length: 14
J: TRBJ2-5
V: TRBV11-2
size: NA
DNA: TGTGCCAGCAGTTCAATTCCCCAGAAAGAGACCCAGTACTTC
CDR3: CASSSIPQKETQYF

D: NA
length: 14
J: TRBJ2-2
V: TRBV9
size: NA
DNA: TGTGCCAGCAGCCCGGGTTTTAACACCGGGGAGCTGTTTTTT
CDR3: CASSPGFNTGELFF

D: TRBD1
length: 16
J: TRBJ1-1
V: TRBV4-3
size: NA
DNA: TGCGCCAGCAGCCAAGACCGACAGGGGGCGAACACTGAAGCTTTCTTT
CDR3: CASSQDRQGANTEAFF

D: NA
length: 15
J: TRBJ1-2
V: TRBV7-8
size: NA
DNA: TGTGCCAGCAGCTTAGACGGCAGGGGTTATTATGGCTACACCTTC
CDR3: CASSLDGRGYYGYTF

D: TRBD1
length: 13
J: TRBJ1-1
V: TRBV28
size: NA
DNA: TGTGCCAGCAGTTTGATCAGGGGGCCTGAAGCTTTCTTT
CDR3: CASSLIRGPEAFF

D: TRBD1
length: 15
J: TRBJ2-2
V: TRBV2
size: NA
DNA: TGTGCCAGGTCCCAGGGACAGGGGGGGACCGGGGAGCTGTTTTTT
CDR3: CARSQGQGGTGELFF

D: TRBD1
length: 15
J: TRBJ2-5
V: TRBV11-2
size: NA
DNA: TGTGCCAGCAGCCCAAAGGGGACAGGGGGGGAGACCCAGTACTTC
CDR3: CASSPKGTGGETQYF

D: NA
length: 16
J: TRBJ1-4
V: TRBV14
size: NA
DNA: TGTGCCAGCAGCCAAGTAGAGCTCAGGGCGGGAGGAAAACTGTTTTTT
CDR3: CASSQVELRAGGKLFF

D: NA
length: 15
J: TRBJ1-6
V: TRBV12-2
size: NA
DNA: TGTGCAAGTCGCGTTCGTGGGGGGGGTAATTCACCCCTCCACTTT
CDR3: CASRVRGGGNSPLHF

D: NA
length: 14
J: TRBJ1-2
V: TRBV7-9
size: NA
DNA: TGTGCCAGCAGCTCATCCGGGACTATTTATGGCTACACCTTC
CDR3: CASSSSGTIYGYTF

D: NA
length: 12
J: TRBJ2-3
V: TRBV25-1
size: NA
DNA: TGTGCCAGCGGGACTCCAACAGATACGCAGTATTTT
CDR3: CASGTPTDTQYF

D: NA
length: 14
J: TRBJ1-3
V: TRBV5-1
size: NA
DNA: TGCGCCAGCAGCTCGGACAGCTCTGGAAACACCATATATTTT
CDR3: CASSSDSSGNTIYF

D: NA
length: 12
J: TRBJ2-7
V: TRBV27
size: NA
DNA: TGTGCCAGCAGCACCTCGAGGGACGAGCAGTACTTC
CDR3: CASSTSRDEQYF

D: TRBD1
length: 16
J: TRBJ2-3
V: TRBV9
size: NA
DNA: TGTGCCAGCAGCGTAGTTCACAGGGGGCAAGGAGATACGCAGTATTTT
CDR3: CASSVVHRGQGDTQYF

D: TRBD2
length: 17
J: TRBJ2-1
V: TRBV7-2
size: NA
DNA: TGTGCCAGCAGCTTAGGGATCCGGGGGGGGCCTTTCAATGAGCAGTTCTTC
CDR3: CASSLGIRGGPFNEQFF

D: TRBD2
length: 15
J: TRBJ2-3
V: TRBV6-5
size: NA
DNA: TGTGCCAGCAGTCCCGGACTAGCGCCCACAGATACGCAGTATTTT
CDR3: CASSPGLAPTDTQYF

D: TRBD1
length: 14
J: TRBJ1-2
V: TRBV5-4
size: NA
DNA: TGTGCCAGCAGCCAGGGACAGTCTAACTATGGCTACACCTTC
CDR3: CASSQGQSNYGYTF

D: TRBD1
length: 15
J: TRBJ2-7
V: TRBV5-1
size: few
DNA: TGCGCCAGCAGCGGGGTGGACAGGGGATTCTACGAGCAGTACTTC
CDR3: CASSGVDRGFYEQYF

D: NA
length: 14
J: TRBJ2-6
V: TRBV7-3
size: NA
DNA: TGTGCCAGCAGCTTAATCTCCGGGGCCAACGTCCTGACTTTC
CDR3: CASSLISGANVLTF

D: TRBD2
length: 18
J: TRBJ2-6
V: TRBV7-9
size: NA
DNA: TGTGCCAGCAGCTTCAGACTAGCGGGGGGCTCTGGGGCCAACGTCCTGACTTTC
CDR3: CASSFRLAGGSGANVLTF

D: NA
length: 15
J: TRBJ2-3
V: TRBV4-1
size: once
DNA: TGCGCCAGCTCCCCAGGGAGGGGGGGAGCAGATACGCAGTATTTT
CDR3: CASSPGRGGADTQYF

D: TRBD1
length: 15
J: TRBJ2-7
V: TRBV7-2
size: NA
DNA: TGTGCCAGCAGCGCTCGACAGGGGGCGACTTCCGAGCAGTACTTC
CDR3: CASSARQGATSEQYF

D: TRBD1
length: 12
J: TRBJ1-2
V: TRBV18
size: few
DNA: TGTGCCAGCACGGGACAGAGCTATGGCTACACCTTC
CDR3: CASTGQSYGYTF

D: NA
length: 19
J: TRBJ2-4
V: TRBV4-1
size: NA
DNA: TGCGCCAGCAGCCAGGGGGGGGCGGGCGCGCCCCTAGCCAAAAACATTCAGTACTTC
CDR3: CASSQGGAGAPLAKNIQYF